The 5 T cell receptor beta chains given below trace back to one sample, sequenced in a study of sequential checkpoint blockade in melanoma. Documented treatment: randomized to nivolumab then ipilimumab (arm A) or the reverse (arm B). The assay was immunoSEQ multiplex PCR, and TCRdb's table has in-frame clones only and misses some. The repertoire consists of some 9,100 clones, with around four fifths occurring once and the leading ten covering about 15%. Sequencing was performed on CD8+ T cells sorted from blood (inferred from file names), taken from a patient given nivolumab and ipilimumab in sequence. Receptors were obtained from a human donor with melanoma.

The J gene is TRBJ2-7, the V gene TRBV7-8, with TRBD2 as a possible D gene (6 bases). The CDR3 has 14 residues. Germline CDR1 is SGHVS and CDR2 is FQNEAQ. V was cut by 6 bases and J by 0 bases, with 12 bases left in between. The CDR3 reads CASSSRTTSYEQYF. In nucleotides, the CDR3 is TGTGCCAGCAGTTCACGGACTACCTCCTACGAGCAGTACTTC. The whole variable domain, remainder taken from reference TRBV7-8 and TRBJ2-7, is GAGVSQSPRYKVAKRGQDVALRCDPISGHVSLFWYQQALGQGPEFLTYFQNEAQLDKSGLPSDRFFAERPEGSVSTLKIQRTQQEDSAVYLCASSSRTTSYEQYFGPGTRLTVT.

Comments on this clone: Germline is not matched at one junction end, which may reflect a read error. The V gene is TRBV7-9, the J gene TRBJ2-1; the match to TRBD2 covers 9 bases. Germline V gene data show CDR1 as SEHNR and CDR2 as FQNEAQ (reference sequence). There are 12 residues in the CDR3. The CDR3 DNA reads as TGTGCCAGCAGCCTTGGAGGGACTAGCTTGCTCTTC. Residues: CASSLGGTSLLF.

The gene calls are TRBV5-1 and TRBJ2-3; D is unclear. This CDR3 is built from 15 residues. The V and J ends lost 0 bases and 0 bases respectively, with 8 bases between them. The V gene's germline CDR1 is SGHRS and CDR2 YFSETQ. CDR3 residues: CASSLELPSTDTQYF. CDR3 bases: TGCGCCAGCAGCTTGGAGCTACCTAGCACAGATACGCAGTATTTT.

This chain joins TRBV2 and TRBJ2-3; 8 nucleotides agree with TRBD2. The CDR3 totals 17 residues. V trimming: 8 bases; J trimming: 3 bases; junction bases outside the gene matches: 16. Germline lookup yields CDR1 SNHLY and CDR2 FYNNEI. The CDR3 DNA reads TGTGCCAGCCTGGCCAGCGGGGGACTCACTAGTACAGATACGCAGTATTTT. Its protein product is CASLASGGLTSTDTQYF.

CDR3 amino acids: CASSHPVDRGLGNEQFF. The CDR3 nucleotides are TGCGCCAGCAGCCACCCCGTTGACAGGGGGCTAGGCAATGAGCAGTTCTTC. The chain uses TRBV4-1 and TRBJ2-1, with 10 bases lining up with TRBD1. CDR1 and CDR2 from the germline V gene are MGHRA and YSYEKL. The J segment lost 6 bases and the V segment lost 3 bases, leaving 11 bases of the junction unmatched. The CDR3 sequence is 17 residues long.